This T cell receptor (beta chain) was found in a study of post-analysis software for immune sequencing data (dated by TCRdb to 2013 to 2016). Study-level background: Relapsing-remitting, secondary progressive and progressive-relapsing multiple sclerosis were recorded as disease courses, and subtype annotation was lacking for some patients. The patient repertoires were compared against 10 to 12 previously published healthy control repertoires obtained from donors aged roughly 6 to 25 years. A subset of samples was prepared in parallel using single-end sample barcoding, then pooled and co-amplified after Illumina adapter ligation.

The CDR3 covers 13 residues, taking in both the cysteine and the phenylalanine. Only CDR3 DNA is held: 39 bases, read in frame from base 1. TCR beta repertoires were profiled from peripheral blood of over 10 young patients with multiple sclerosis to demonstrate the VDJtools post-analysis software. The patients with multiple sclerosis were children and adolescents between roughly 6 and 15 years of age. What the work shows at the level of the full study, not this receptor alone: When samples were clustered directly using the F measure, samples prepared in the same batch co-clustered strongly, which prompted a batch-effect correction. Compared with controls, multiple sclerosis patients had significantly lower normalized Chao1 diversity, a finding suggesting substantial peripheral T-cell clonal expansion. Patients showed significantly higher frequencies than controls for about 5 TRBV segments, among them TRBV5-6, TRBV5-1 and TRBV20-1. The multiple sclerosis patient group was slightly younger than the control group.

This clonotype has more than one count but fewer than ten. Its cognate antigen has yet to be identified. No clone much larger than this one lies a single base away; base qualities are absent. The library was generated by PCR. TCRdb records Illumina HiSeq 2500 as the sequencer. To reduce PCR and sequencing biases, unique molecular identifiers were built into the TCR beta cDNA libraries. Per 1 to 10 million input T cells, approximately 500,000 cDNA molecules were obtained, such that each molecule approximated one T cell. The same protocol used for the earlier healthy control dataset was applied to prepare and sequence the patient libraries. Samples belonging to the same batch were prepared together, multiplexed and sequenced on a shared HiSeq lane. On the study's bioinformatics: Raw barcoded reads were processed with MIGEC, and single-read molecular identifier groups were discarded before consensus assembly and CDR3 extraction. VDJtools was used for post-analysis of the clonotype tables, with diversity normalized by down-sampling every dataset to the smallest sample size. To correct batch-related cross-sample contamination, repertoire overlap clustering matched CDR3 amino acid sequences but not nucleotide sequences. The public reads were reprocessed in TCRdb via fastp at Q25 and MiXCR, keeping in-frame beta chains. Here each entry gathers all rows of one CDR3 protein and keeps the most common genes and DNA. These V and J calls are TCRdb output, not the study's own analysis. Across this sample there are hundreds of thousands of distinct CDR3 sequences, with 30% seen only once. Around 0.56% of the sample is in the top ten clones.

The chain is made from TRBV21-1 and TRBJ1-5. TRBV21-1 is shown as a pseudogene. Sequencing input: blood. The TCR was taken from a girl aged 5 to 17 with multiple sclerosis. This receptor carries the CDR3 CASSKGQSGPQHF. The nucleotide sequence is given as TGTGCCAGCAGCAAAGGGCAGTCAGGGCCCCAGCATTTT.